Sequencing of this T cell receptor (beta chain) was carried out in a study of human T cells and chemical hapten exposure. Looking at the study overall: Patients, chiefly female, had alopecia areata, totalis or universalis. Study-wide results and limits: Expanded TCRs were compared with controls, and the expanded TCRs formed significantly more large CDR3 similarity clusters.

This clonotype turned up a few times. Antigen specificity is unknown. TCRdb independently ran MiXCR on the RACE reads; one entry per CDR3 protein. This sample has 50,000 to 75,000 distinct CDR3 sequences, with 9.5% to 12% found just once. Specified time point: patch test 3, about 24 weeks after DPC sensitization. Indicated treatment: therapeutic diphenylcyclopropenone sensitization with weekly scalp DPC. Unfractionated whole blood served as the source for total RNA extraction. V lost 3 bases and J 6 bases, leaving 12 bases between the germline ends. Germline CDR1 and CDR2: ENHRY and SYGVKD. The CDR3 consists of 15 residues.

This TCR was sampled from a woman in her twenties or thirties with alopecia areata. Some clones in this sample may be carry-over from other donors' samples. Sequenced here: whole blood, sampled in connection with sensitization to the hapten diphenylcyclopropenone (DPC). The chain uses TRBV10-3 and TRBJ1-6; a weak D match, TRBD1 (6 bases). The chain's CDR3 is CAISDPTGGNSPLHF. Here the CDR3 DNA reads TGTGCCATCAGTGACCCGACAGGCGGTAATTCACCCCTCCACTTT.